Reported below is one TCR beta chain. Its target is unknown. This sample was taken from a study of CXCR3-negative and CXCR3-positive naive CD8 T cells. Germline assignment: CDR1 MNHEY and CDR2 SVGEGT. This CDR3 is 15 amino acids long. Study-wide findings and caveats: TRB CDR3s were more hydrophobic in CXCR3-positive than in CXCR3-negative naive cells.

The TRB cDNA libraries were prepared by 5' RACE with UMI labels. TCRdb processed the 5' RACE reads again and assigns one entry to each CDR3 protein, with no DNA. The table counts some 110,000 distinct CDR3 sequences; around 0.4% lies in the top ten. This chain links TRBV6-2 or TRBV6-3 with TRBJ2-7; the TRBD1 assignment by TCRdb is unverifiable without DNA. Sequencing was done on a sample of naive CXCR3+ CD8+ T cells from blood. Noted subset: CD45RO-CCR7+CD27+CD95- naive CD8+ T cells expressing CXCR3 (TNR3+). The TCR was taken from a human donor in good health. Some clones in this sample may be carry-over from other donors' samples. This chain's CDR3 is CASSYSTGYGYEQYF.